This is a list of T cell receptor beta chains from one sample in a study of blood T cell repertoires in COVID-19. Clones were sequenced by immunoSEQ multiplex PCR, and TCRdb holds only the in-frame ones, with some missing. The sample consists of 35,000 to 55,000 clones, roughly nine tenths of them appearing once. Material: peripheral blood. Source of these receptors: a man aged 65 to 85 with active COVID-19. CDR3s include the opening cysteine and the closing phenylalanine or tryptophan. The D gene is left open where the match is weak. The listing skips clone size in some rows; elsewhere it reads once, few, many or a size class.

V	D	J	size	CDR3	DNA
TRBV7-2	-	TRBJ1-6	-	CATGRGGYNSPLHF	TGTGCCACTGGCAGAGGGGGTTATAATTCACCCCTCCACTTT
TRBV6-5	TRBD1	TRBJ2-5	-	CASRWTGEETQYF	TGTGCCAGCAGGTGGACAGGGGAAGAGACCCAGTACTTC
TRBV14	TRBD2	TRBJ2-1	-	CASREREGSYNEQFF	TGTGCCAGCAGGGAGCGGGAGGGCTCATACAATGAGCAGTTCTTC
TRBV7-2	-	TRBJ1-3	-	CASSPGHLSGNTIYF	TGTGCCAGCAGCCCAGGACATCTCTCTGGAAACACCATATATTTT
TRBV6-6	-	TRBJ1-5	few	CASSLGAVQPQHF	TGTGCCAGCAGTTTGGGGGCCGTGCAGCCCCAGCATTTT
TRBV19	-	TRBJ1-1	-	CASTRDILNTEAFF	TGTGCCAGTACCAGAGACATCCTGAACACTGAAGCTTTCTTT
TRBV3-1/TRBV3-2	-	TRBJ2-7	-	CASRQGTASLYF	TGTGCCAGCAGGCAGGGTACAGCTTCTTTATACTTC
TRBV5-5	-	TRBJ1-5	-	CASSPTLVVNNQPQHF	TGTGCCAGCAGCCCTACCCTCGTTGTGAACAATCAGCCCCAGCATTTT
TRBV29-1	-	TRBJ2-2	-	CSVEFYGELFF	TGCAGCGTTGAGTTTTACGGGGAGCTGTTTTTT
TRBV12-3/TRBV12-4	TRBD1	TRBJ2-7	-	CASSQDRVYEQYF	TGTGCCAGCAGCCAGGACAGGGTCTACGAGCAGTACTTC
TRBV7-2	TRBD1	TRBJ1-5	-	CASSLTGATVPNQPQHF	TGTGCCAGCAGCCTCACAGGGGCCACCGTCCCCAATCAGCCCCAGCATTTT
TRBV6-5	TRBD1	TRBJ1-1	medium-sized	CASIKQGATEAFF	TGTGCCAGCATAAAGCAGGGGGCTACTGAAGCTTTCTTT
TRBV30	TRBD2	TRBJ2-2	-	CAWSLLAGGPDGELFF	TGTGCCTGGAGTTTACTAGCGGGAGGGCCCGACGGGGAGCTGTTTTTT
TRBV11-2	TRBD2	TRBJ2-7	-	CASSPGWTSGSSSYEQYF	TGTGCCAGCAGCCCGGGTTGGACTAGCGGGAGTTCCTCCTACGAGCAGTACTTC
TRBV6-2/TRBV6-3	TRBD2	TRBJ2-7	once	CASSYSTGTSVGFEQYF	TGTGCCAGCAGTTACTCTACCGGGACTAGCGTTGGTTTCGAGCAGTACTTC
TRBV18	-	TRBJ1-1	-	CASSPAKRDNTEAFF	TGTGCCAGCTCACCGGCAAAGCGAGATAACACTGAAGCTTTCTTT
TRBV19	TRBD1	TRBJ2-6	-	CASSIVGTGGYTGANVLTF	TGTGCCAGTAGTATAGTAGGGACAGGGGGATACACTGGGGCCAACGTCCTGACTTTC
TRBV6-4	TRBD1	TRBJ1-4	once	CASSPTGARGEKLFF	TGTGCCAGCAGTCCTACAGGAGCCAGGGGGGAAAAACTGTTTTTT
TRBV3-1/TRBV3-2	TRBD1	TRBJ1-6	-	CASSQEWGQVNSPLHF	TGTGCCAGCAGCCAAGAGTGGGGACAGGTTAATTCACCCCTCCACTTT
TRBV6-2/TRBV6-3	TRBD2	TRBJ2-1	-	CASSYPPGLAVYNEQFF	TGTGCCAGCAGTTACCCGCCGGGACTAGCGGTATACAATGAGCAGTTCTTC
TRBV6-2/TRBV6-3	-	TRBJ2-1	few	CASSYGPGPSYNEQFF	TGTGCCAGCAGTTACGGCCCAGGGCCAAGTTACAATGAGCAGTTCTTC
TRBV5-1	-	TRBJ1-6	-	CASSLARQGANSPLHF	TGCGCCAGCAGCTTGGCCCGGCAGGGTGCTAATTCACCCCTCCACTTT
TRBV7-8	-	TRBJ1-2	-	CASSLVPRDSTYGYTF	TGTGCCAGCAGCTTAGTCCCCAGGGATTCCACCTATGGCTACACCTTC
TRBV2	TRBD1	TRBJ1-5	once	CANQTQGAGSNQPQHF	TGTGCCAACCAGACACAGGGGGCAGGGAGCAATCAGCCCCAGCATTTT
TRBV18	-	TRBJ1-4	-	CASSPSAGNLKEKLFF	TGTGCCAGCTCACCGAGCGCAGGGAATTTGAAGGAAAAACTGTTTTTT
TRBV6-5	-	TRBJ2-7	-	CASSSESVALYEQYF	TGTGCCAGCAGTTCCGAGAGCGTGGCCCTCTACGAGCAGTACTTC
TRBV4-2	-	TRBJ2-7	-	CASSQGIAEPYEQYF	TGTGCCAGCAGCCAAGGTATAGCGGAACCCTACGAGCAGTACTTC
TRBV7-2	TRBD1	TRBJ1-1	-	CASSQGQGGNTEAFF	TGTGCCAGCAGCCAAGGACAGGGGGGGAACACTGAAGCTTTCTTT
TRBV10-3	TRBD1	TRBJ1-5	-	CAISSGTGTLDQPQHF	TGTGCCATCAGTTCCGGGACAGGGACTTTAGATCAGCCCCAGCATTTT
TRBV6-2/TRBV6-3	-	TRBJ1-5	-	CASSYDPQGYNQPQHF	TGTGCCAGCAGTTACGATCCTCAGGGCTACAATCAGCCCCAGCATTTT
TRBV4-3	TRBD2	TRBJ2-7	-	CASSHHDSSGSYEQYF	TGCGCCAGCAGCCACCACGACTCTAGCGGCTCCTACGAGCAGTACTTC
TRBV7-2	-	TRBJ1-5	-	CASSLAGLVNDQPQHF	TGTGCCAGCAGCTTAGCGGGGCTTGTTAACGATCAGCCCCAGCATTTT
TRBV28	TRBD2	TRBJ2-5	-	CASSLSSGAARYF	TGTGCCAGCAGTTTAAGTAGCGGGGCGGCCAGGTACTTC
TRBV5-4	-	TRBJ1-1	-	CASSTGYTEAFF	TGTGCCAGCAGCACAGGGTATACTGAAGCTTTCTTT
TRBV28	-	TRBJ2-7	-	CASSSPPDSFYEQYF	TGTGCCAGCAGTTCACCCCCTGACAGTTTCTACGAGCAGTACTTC
TRBV27	-	TRBJ2-1	-	CASSLGGNEQFF	TGTGCCAGCAGCCTCGGGGGAAATGAGCAGTTCTTC
TRBV5-5	TRBD2	TRBJ2-7	-	CASSLGLAVSYEQYF	TGTGCCAGCAGCTTGGGGCTAGCGGTCTCCTACGAGCAGTACTTC
TRBV28	-	TRBJ1-6	once	CASSSTGRRNSPLHF	TGTGCCAGCAGTTCGACAGGTCGTCGGAATTCACCCCTCCACTTT
TRBV5-1	TRBD1	TRBJ2-2	-	CASSLTGGTGGELFF	TGCGCCAGCAGCTTGACAGGGGGCACTGGCGGGGAGCTGTTTTTT
TRBV7-2	-	TRBJ1-6	-	CASSLQGNNSPLHF	TGTGCCAGCAGCTTACAGGGGAATAATTCACCCCTCCACTTT
TRBV18	-	TRBJ1-6	-	CASRRNSYNSPLHF	TGTGCCAGCCGGCGAAACAGTTATAATTCACCCCTCCACTTT
TRBV19	-	TRBJ2-6	-	CASSGGTGRAKGANVLTF	TGTGCCAGTAGTGGAGGGACGGGACGGGCTAAGGGGGCCAACGTCCTGACTTTC